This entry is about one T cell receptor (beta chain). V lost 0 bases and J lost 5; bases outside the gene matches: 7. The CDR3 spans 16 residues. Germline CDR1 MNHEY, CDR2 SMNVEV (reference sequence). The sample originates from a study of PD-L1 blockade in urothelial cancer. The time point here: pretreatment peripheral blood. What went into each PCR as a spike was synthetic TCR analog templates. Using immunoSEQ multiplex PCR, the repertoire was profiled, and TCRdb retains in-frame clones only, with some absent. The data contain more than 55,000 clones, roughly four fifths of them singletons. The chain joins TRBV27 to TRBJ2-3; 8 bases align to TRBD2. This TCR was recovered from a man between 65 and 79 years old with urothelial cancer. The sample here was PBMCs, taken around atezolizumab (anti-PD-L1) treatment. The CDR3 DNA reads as TGTGCCAGCAGTTTATCCGGGGGGGTTGGCGGAGATACGCAGTATTTT. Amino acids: CASSLSGGVGGDTQYF.